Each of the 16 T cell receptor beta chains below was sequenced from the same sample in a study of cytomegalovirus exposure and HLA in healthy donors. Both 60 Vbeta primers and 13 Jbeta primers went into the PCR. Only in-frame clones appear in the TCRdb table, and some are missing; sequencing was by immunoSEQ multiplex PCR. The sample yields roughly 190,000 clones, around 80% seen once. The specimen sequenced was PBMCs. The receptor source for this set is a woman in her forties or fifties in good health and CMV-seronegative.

In DNA, the CDR3 is TGTGCCTGGAGTTTCGGACAGTCCGAGAATCAGCCCCAGCATTTT. As protein: CAWSFGQSENQPQHF. This chain links TRBV30 with TRBJ1-5; possibly TRBD1 for D (6 bases). The CDR3 totals 15 residues. The V gene lost 2 bases and the J gene lost 4 bases, with 15 bases spanning the gap. The germline CDR1 and CDR2 sequences are GTSNPN and SVGIG (reference sequence). The entire variable domain, with the rest obtained from reference TRBV30 and TRBJ1-5, is as follows: SQTIHQWPATLVQPVGSPLSLECTVEGTSNPNLYWYRQAAGRGLQLLFYSVGIGQISSEVPQNLSASRPQDRQFILSSKKLLLSDSGFYLCAWSFGQSENQPQHFGDGTRLSIL.

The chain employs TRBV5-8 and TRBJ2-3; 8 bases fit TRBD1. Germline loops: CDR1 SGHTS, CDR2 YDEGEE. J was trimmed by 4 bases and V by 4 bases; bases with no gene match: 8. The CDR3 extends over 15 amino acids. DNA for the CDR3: TGTGCCAGCAGCCTAGGACAGGGATCATCAGATACGCAGTATTTT. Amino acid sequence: CASSLGQGSSDTQYF.

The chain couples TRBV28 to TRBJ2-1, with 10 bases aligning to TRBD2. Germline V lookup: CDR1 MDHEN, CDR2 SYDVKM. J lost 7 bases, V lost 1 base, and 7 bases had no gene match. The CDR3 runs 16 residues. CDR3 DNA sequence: TGTGCCAGCAGTTTATTCACTAGCGGGACCAAAAATGAGCAGTTCTTC. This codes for CASSLFTSGTKNEQFF.

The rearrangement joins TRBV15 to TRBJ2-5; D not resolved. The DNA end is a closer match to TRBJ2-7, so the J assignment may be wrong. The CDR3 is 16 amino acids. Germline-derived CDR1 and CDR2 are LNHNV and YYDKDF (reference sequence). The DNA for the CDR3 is TGTGCCACCAGCAGAGATCCCCCCCCAAGCTCCTACGAGCAGTACTTC. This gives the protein CATSRDPPPSSYEQYF.

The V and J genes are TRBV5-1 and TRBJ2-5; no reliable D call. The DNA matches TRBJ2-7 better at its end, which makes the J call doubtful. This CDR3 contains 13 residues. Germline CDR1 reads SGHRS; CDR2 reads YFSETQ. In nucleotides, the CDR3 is TGCGCCAGCAGCTTAGCCCGATCCTACGAGCAGTACTTC. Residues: CASSLARSYEQYF.

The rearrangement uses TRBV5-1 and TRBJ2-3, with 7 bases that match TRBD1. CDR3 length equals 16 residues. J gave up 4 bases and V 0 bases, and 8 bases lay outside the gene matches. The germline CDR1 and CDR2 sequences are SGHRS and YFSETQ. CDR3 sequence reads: CASSLARAGGSDTQYF. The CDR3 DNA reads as TGCGCCAGCAGCTTGGCCCGGGCAGGGGGTTCAGATACGCAGTATTTT.

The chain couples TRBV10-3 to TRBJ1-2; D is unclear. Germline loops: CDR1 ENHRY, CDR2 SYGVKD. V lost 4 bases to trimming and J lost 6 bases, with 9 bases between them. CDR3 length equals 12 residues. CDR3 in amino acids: CAISVGINGYTF. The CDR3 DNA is TGTGCCATCAGTGTCGGGATTAATGGCTACACCTTC.

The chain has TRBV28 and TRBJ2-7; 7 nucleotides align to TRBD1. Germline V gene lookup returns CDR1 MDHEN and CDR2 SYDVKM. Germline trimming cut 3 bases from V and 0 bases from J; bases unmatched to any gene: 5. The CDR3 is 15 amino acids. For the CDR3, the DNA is TGTGCCAGCAGTTTCCCCAGGGGGAGCTCCTACGAGCAGTACTTC. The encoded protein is CASSFPRGSSYEQYF.

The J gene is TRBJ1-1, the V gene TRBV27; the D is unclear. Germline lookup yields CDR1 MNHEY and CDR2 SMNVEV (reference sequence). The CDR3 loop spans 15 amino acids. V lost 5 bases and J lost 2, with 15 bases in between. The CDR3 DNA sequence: TGTGCCAGCAGTCCCCGCGTGTATGAAAACACTGAAGCTTTCTTT. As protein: CASSPRVYENTEAFF.

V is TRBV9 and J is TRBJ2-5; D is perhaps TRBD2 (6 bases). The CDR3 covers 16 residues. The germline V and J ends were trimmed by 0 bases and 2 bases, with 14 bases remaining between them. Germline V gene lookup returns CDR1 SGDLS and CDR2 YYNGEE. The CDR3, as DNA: TGTGCCAGCAGCGTAGTTGGCAGGAGGGGACAAGAGACCCAGTACTTC. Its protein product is CASSVVGRRGQETQYF.

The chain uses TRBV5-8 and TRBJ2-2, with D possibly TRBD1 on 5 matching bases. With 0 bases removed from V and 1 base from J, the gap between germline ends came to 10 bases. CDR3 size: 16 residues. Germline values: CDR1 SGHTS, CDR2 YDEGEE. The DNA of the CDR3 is TGTGCCAGCAGCTTGGGCAGGGCGGAGAACACCGGGGAGCTGTTTTTT. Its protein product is CASSLGRAENTGELFF.

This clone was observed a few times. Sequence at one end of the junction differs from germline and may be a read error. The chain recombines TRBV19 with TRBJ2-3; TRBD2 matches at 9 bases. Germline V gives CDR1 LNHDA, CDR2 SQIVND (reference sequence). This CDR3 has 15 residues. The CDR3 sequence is CASRIAGASTDTQYF. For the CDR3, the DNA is TGTGCCAGTAGGATAGCGGGAGCAAGCACAGATACGCAGTATTTT.

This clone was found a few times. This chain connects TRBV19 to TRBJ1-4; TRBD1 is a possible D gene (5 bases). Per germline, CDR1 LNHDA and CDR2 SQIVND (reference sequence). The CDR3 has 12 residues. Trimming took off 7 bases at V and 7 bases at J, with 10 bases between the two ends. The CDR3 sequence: CASTPGGEKLFF. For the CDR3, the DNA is TGTGCCAGTACCCCCGGGGGTGAAAAACTGTTTTTT.

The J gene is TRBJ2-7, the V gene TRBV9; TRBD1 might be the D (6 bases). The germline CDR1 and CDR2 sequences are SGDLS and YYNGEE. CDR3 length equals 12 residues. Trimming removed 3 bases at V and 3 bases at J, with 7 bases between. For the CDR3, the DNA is TGTGCCAGCAGCGCACAGGGCTACGAGCAGTACTTC. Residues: CASSAQGYEQYF. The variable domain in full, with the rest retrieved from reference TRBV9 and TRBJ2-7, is DSGVTQTPKHLITATGQRVTLRCSPRSGDLSVYWYQQSLDQGLQFLIQYYNGEERAKGNILERFSAQQFPDLHSELNLSSLELGDSALYFCASSAQGYEQYFGPGTRLTVT.

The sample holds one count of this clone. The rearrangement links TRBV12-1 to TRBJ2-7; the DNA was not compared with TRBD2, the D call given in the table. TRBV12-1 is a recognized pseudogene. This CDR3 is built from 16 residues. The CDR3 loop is CASSFETSGGFYEQYF. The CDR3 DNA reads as TGTGCCAGCAGCTTTGAGACTAGCGGGGGGTTCTACGAGCAGTACTTC.

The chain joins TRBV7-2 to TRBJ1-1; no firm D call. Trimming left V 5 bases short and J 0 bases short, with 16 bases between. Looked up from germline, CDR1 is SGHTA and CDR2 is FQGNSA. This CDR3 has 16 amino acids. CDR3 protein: CASSLNRGVVNTEAFF. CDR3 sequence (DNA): TGTGCCAGCAGCCTAAACCGAGGAGTGGTGAACACTGAAGCTTTCTTT.